This T cell receptor beta chain was obtained from a study of T cell responses to AZD1222 COVID-19 vaccine. Study-wide results and limits: Following two doses of AZD1222, Spike-specific TCR breadth and depth rose. Of the AZD1222 recipients, only 5 to 7 were seropositive at baseline.

Germline CDR1 and CDR2: KGHSH and LQKENI. Between the trimmed V and J ends, which lost 4 bases and 4 bases, there was a span of 9 bases. CDR3 length: 13 residues. TCRdb keeps only in-frame clones here, not all; method: immunoSEQ multiplex PCR. The sample has 110,000 to 150,000 clones, 80% to 90% seen once. Notes on this clone: The antigen is undetermined.

This specimen consisted of peripheral blood, obtained on day 0 of AZD1222 vaccination. This chain links TRBV18 with TRBJ2-3; D remains unclear. This clonotype was sampled from an adult in good health. The CDR3 nucleotides read TGTGCCAGCTCACTTGACGAGTCAGATACGCAGTATTTT. Its translation is CASSLDESDTQYF.